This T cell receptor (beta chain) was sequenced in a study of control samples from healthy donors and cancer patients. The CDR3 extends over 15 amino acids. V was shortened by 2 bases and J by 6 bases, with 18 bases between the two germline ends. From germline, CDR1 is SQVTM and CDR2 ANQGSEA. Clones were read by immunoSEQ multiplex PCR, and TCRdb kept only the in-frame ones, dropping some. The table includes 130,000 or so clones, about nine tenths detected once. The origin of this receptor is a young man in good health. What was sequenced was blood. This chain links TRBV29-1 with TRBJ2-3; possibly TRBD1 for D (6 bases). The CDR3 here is CSVEKTGMNLDTQYF. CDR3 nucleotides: TGCAGCGTTGAAAAAACAGGGATGAATTTGGATACGCAGTATTTT.